This paragraph reports one T cell receptor (beta chain). What it binds is not known. These data come from a study of cytomegalovirus exposure and HLA in healthy donors. The CDR3 sequence is 14 residues long. Germline V CDR1 and CDR2: MNHEY, SMNVEV (reference sequence). Trimming pared 5 bases from V and 0 bases from J, leaving 11 bases between. PCR involved 60 Vbeta and 13 Jbeta primers. The data were produced by immunoSEQ multiplex PCR, yet TCRdb's version contains in-frame clones alone and is incomplete. The sample shows around 150,000 clones, approximately 82% of them seen only once. Study results and caveats: Information on immune exposure was restricted to one variable (CMV serostatus).

The sequencing input was PBMCs. This receptor was obtained from a male donor in good health and CMV-seronegative. The gene calls are TRBV27 and TRBJ2-7; tentative D call: TRBD1 (5 bases). CDR3 coding DNA: TGTGCCAGCAGTCCCCTGGGGCTCTCCTACGAGCAGTACTTC. This translates into CASSPLGLSYEQYF.